The sequence of this T cell receptor beta chain was determined in a study of blood T cell repertoires in COVID-19. Adults between roughly 18 and 90 years of age took part from about two dozen US areas. Cohorts were assigned according to the clinical history that participants reported. The assay was immunoSEQ multiplex PCR, and TCRdb's table has in-frame clones only and misses some. The table lists around 150,000 clones, 84% of them singletons, with around 3.7% in the top ten. The sequence was obtained from a woman aged 50 to 60 with acute COVID-19. Sequences were obtained from PBMCs or T cells enriched from blood (not recorded which).

The CDR3 here is CASSLQGARNTEAFF. In DNA form, the CDR3 reads TGTGCCAGCAGCTTACAGGGGGCTCGGAACACTGAAGCTTTCTTT. This chain uses TRBV9 with TRBJ1-1; 9 bases are a match to TRBD1. This CDR3 has 15 amino acids. Germline V gene lookup returns CDR1 SGDLS and CDR2 YYNGEE. Trimming cost V 4 bases and J 1 base; bases outside gene matches: 5.